A selection of T cell receptor beta chains follows, all from one sample in a study of T cell responses to AZD1222 COVID-19 vaccine. Here immunoSEQ multiplex PCR was the method, and the copy in TCRdb shows in-frame clones only, minus some. Among roughly 97,000 clones listed, roughly 88% were seen once. Source: peripheral blood, taken on day 0 of AZD1222 vaccination. The receptor source for this set is an adult in good health. Both conserved end residues are trimmed from each CDR3.

V gene	J gene	CDR3 protein
TRBV27	TRBJ2-7	ASSFGKTYEQY
TRBV28	TRBJ2-3	ASSSLVIGQY
TRBV5-4	TRBJ1-1	ASSFQGGEAF
TRBV6-5	TRBJ1-1	ASSYSRTVNTEAF
TRBV7-2	TRBJ2-7	ASSLDPGFYEQY
TRBV12-3/TRBV12-4	TRBJ2-1	ASRFPGAPEQF
TRBV9	TRBJ1-2	ASSVGEGAYGYT
TRBV28	TRBJ2-3	ASRYRGNTDTQY
TRBV18	TRBJ2-7	ASSLQTGLHEQY
TRBV24-1	TRBJ2-5	ATSESGRAQETQY
TRBV28	TRBJ2-3	ASSPGQVRADTQY
TRBV19	TRBJ2-1	ASSVRLSHEQF
TRBV7-2	TRBJ2-2	ASSLAVRANTGELF
TRBV6-5	TRBJ2-7	ASSSGRARSYEQY
TRBV7-2	TRBJ2-7	ASSLAGGPYEQY
TRBV19	TRBJ1-1	ASSNPNPGRDTEAF
TRBV18	TRBJ2-7	ASSPPVGYEQY
TRBV29-1	TRBJ1-2	SVERFGDGYT
TRBV18	TRBJ2-4	ASSSNVPGPGNIQY
TRBV5-1	TRBJ1-2	ASSLEGNYGYT
TRBV9	TRBJ2-7	ASSEIPTYEQY
TRBV5-1	TRBJ2-3	ASSFQLGRRTDTQY
TRBV2	TRBJ2-1	ASSKDRGPYNEQF
TRBV7-9	TRBJ2-5	ASSFARQETQY
TRBV6-5	TRBJ1-2	ASSSPGQGEGGYT
TRBV4-3	TRBJ2-2	ASSQRRDRDTGELF
TRBV9	TRBJ2-1	ASSFIPDSYNEQF
TRBV25-1	TRBJ2-7	ASRGTSGSYEQY
TRBV3-1/TRBV3-2	TRBJ2-3	ASSQTDTQY